These T cell receptor beta chains were read from a single sample in a study of blood T cell repertoires in COVID-19. TCRdb's table, derived via immunoSEQ multiplex PCR, lists solely in-frame clones and lacks some. This table has approximately 250,000 clones, roughly 90% appearing once. Sequenced sample: PBMCs or T cells enriched from blood (not recorded which). These receptors were collected from a man in his forties or fifties who had been exposed to COVID-19. CDR3s include the opening cysteine and the closing phenylalanine or tryptophan. Each record gives: D gene, J gene, clone size, V gene, CDR3 protein, CDR3 DNA. A D gene is named only where the DNA matches it firmly. Not all rows give a size; the values are once, few, many and, for expanded clones, a class.

- TRBJ1-5 - TRBV28 CASSLGDRDYQPQHF TGTGCCAGCAGTTTAGGCGACAGAGACTATCAGCCCCAGCATTTT
TRBD1 TRBJ1-2 - TRBV29-1 CSVEGETGDNYGYTF TGCAGCGTTGAGGGCGAGACAGGGGACAACTATGGCTACACCTTC
- TRBJ2-5 - TRBV11-3 CASGLYDGTLIGETQYF TGTGCCAGCGGCTTATATGACGGGACACTTATCGGAGAGACCCAGTACTTC
TRBD2 TRBJ2-1 - TRBV30 CAWNRGERGSYNEQFF TGTGCCTGGAATAGAGGAGAGCGGGGCTCCTACAATGAGCAGTTCTTC
TRBD2 TRBJ2-1 - TRBV2 CATVTSVNEQFF TGTGCCACCGTGACTAGCGTCAATGAGCAGTTCTTC
TRBD1 TRBJ1-1 - TRBV4-1 CASSRGTGQYLEAFF TGCGCCAGCAGCAGAGGGACAGGACAGTACCTTGAAGCTTTCTTT
TRBD1 TRBJ1-2 - TRBV5-1 CASSSGQYYGYTF TGCGCCAGCAGCTCGGGACAGTACTATGGCTACACCTTC
TRBD2 TRBJ2-3 - TRBV30 CAWSGLAGVPDTQYF TGTGCCTGGAGTGGACTAGCGGGAGTTCCAGATACGCAGTATTTT
TRBD2 TRBJ2-1 - TRBV4-1 CASSQTPGTSGEHRFLYNEQFF TGCGCCAGCAGCCAAACACCGGGGACTAGCGGAGAGCACAGATTCCTATACAATGAGCAGTTCTTC
- TRBJ2-2 once TRBV5-1 CASSRETGELFF TGCGCCAGCAGCAGGGAGACCGGGGAGCTGTTTTTT
- TRBJ1-2 - TRBV6-1 CASSETSRSYYGYTF TGTGCCAGCAGTGAAACATCGAGGTCGTACTATGGCTACACCTTC
TRBD2 TRBJ2-7 - TRBV28 CASSLFSREVSEQYF TGTGCCAGCAGTTTATTTTCGCGGGAGGTGAGCGAGCAGTACTTC
- TRBJ1-3 - TRBV19 CASSKGGVQGYSGNTIYF TGTGCCAGTAGCAAGGGGGGGGTCCAGGGATACTCTGGAAACACCATATATTTT
TRBD2 TRBJ2-3 - TRBV7-3 CASSLGLAGVSDTQYF TGTGCCAGCAGCTTGGGACTAGCGGGAGTGTCAGATACGCAGTATTTT